This TCR beta chain derives from a study of cytomegalovirus exposure and HLA in healthy donors. The PCR employed 60 Vbeta primers together with 13 Jbeta primers. Libraries were prepared by immunoSEQ multiplex PCR; TCRdb keeps only in-frame clonotypes and omits some of them. The table lists some 110,000 clones, roughly 79% of them singletons. As regards this clone: Antigen unknown.

The V gene lost 4 bases and the J gene lost 2 bases, with 11 bases spanning the gap. Germline CDR1 SQVTM, CDR2 ANQGSEA. The CDR3 has 14 residues. Notes on the study in general: The study had only CMV serostatus as immune exposure information. As was reported, the classifier diagnosed cytomegalovirus status with high specificity and sensitivity.

Among the donors, all were healthy bone marrow donors. The V call is TRBV29-1, the J call TRBJ2-2, with D uncertain. The material sequenced was PBMCs. This TCR was recovered from a male donor in good health and CMV-seronegative. The CDR3 DNA sequence: TGCAGCGTTGTCTCGCAGGAAAACACCGGGGAGCTGTTTTTT. The encoded protein is CSVVSQENTGELFF.